These 15 T cell receptor beta chains came from one sample sequenced in a study of OX40 agonist ivuxolimab in advanced cancers. The assay was immunoSEQ multiplex PCR, and TCRdb's table has in-frame clones only and misses some. Among around 60,000 clones listed, around 90% were seen once. This specimen was CD4+ or CD8+ T cells sorted from blood, taken in a trial of the OX40 agonist ivuxolimab. The receptors shown here come from an adult with an advanced solid tumor such as melanoma, head and neck, liver or kidney cancer.

The V call is TRBV5-4, the J call TRBJ2-5, with 13 bases identical to TRBD2. Germline loops: CDR1 SGHNT, CDR2 YYREEE (reference sequence). V dropped 4 bases and J dropped 13; count of bases not matched to a gene: 13. The CDR3 consists of 15 residues. The CDR3 nucleotides read TGTGCCAGCAGCCAACCCGGGACTAGCGGGGCTAGGCGGTACTTC. This sequence encodes CASSQPGTSGARRYF.

The genes are TRBV19 and TRBJ1-2; 7 bases match TRBD1. The junction had 5 bases not matched to a gene; V was cut back by 3 bases and J by 1 base. CDR3 length: 15 amino acids. Per the germline V gene, CDR1 is LNHDA and CDR2 is SQIVND (reference sequence). The CDR3, as DNA: TGTGCCAGTAGTATTAGTTCAGGGGGTAACTATGGCTACACCTTC. This gives the protein CASSISSGGNYGYTF.

The J gene is TRBJ2-7, the V gene TRBV6-5; 10 bases align to TRBD1. The length of the CDR3 is 15 residues. With 6 bases clipped from V and 3 bases from J, the junction kept 8 bases outside the gene matches. CDR1 and CDR2 (germline): MNHEY, SVGAGI. CDR3 DNA: TGTGCCAGCAGACCCTTCGGGACAGGGGTCTACGAGCAGTACTTC. Translation: CASRPFGTGVYEQYF.

This chain joins TRBV19 and TRBJ2-2; TRBD2 is a possible D gene (6 bases). Trimming removed 2 bases from V and 5 bases from J, with 9 bases in between. CDR3 length: 14 residues. Per the germline V gene, CDR1 is LNHDA and CDR2 is SQIVND (reference sequence). This CDR3 reads CASSIHGRTGELFF. CDR3 sequence (DNA): TGTGCCAGTAGTATACACGGGAGAACCGGGGAGCTGTTTTTT. The variable domain in full, completed from reference TRBV19 and TRBJ2-2, reads DGGITQSPKYLFRKEGQNVTLSCEQNLNHDAMYWYRQDPGQGLRLIYYSQIVNDFQKGDIAEGYSVSREKKESFPLTVTSAQKNPTAFYLCASSIHGRTGELFFGEGSRLTVL.

The CDR3 DNA reads as TGTGCCAGCAGTTTTTGGGCCGGGGACACTGAAGCTTTCTTT. This translates into CASSFWAGDTEAFF. The gene calls are TRBV27 and TRBJ1-1; D remains ambiguous. This CDR3 has 14 amino acids. V shed 3 bases and J shed 3 bases, with 11 bases lying between them. Germline assignment: CDR1 MNHEY and CDR2 SMNVEV (reference sequence).

This clone was detected only a few times. This same CDR3 is encoded by further DNA sequences in the sample. V gene TRBV5-1 combines with J gene TRBJ2-5, with 11 bases lining up with TRBD2. From germline, CDR1 is SGHRS and CDR2 YFSETQ. This CDR3 has 15 residues. The V segment lost 3 bases and the J segment 4 bases; nucleotides outside the gene matches: 5. The CDR3 here is CASSWVAGGGETQYF. In nucleotides, the CDR3 is TGCGCCAGCAGCTGGGTAGCGGGAGGGGGAGAGACCCAGTACTTC.

The chain carries TRBV6-1 and TRBJ1-2; 7 bases line up with TRBD1. The germline V gene has CDR1 MNHNS and CDR2 SASEGT. This CDR3 has 13 amino acids. V gave up 5 bases and J gave up 7 bases; unmatched junction bases: 7. The CDR3 DNA sequence: TGTGCCAGCAGTCGGGACAGCACCGGTGGCTACACCTTC. This codes for CASSRDSTGGYTF.

J is TRBJ2-7 and V is TRBV7-2, with 7 bases that match TRBD2. Germline trimming cut 5 bases from V and 2 bases from J; bases unmatched to any gene: 6. Germline CDR1 is SGHTA and CDR2 is FQGNSA. The CDR3 length is 14 residues. CDR3 residues: CASSETSQPYEQYF. CDR3 sequence (DNA): TGTGCCAGCAGCGAGACTAGCCAGCCCTACGAGCAGTACTTC.

The chain uses TRBV5-1 and TRBJ2-1, with 9 bases that match TRBD2. With V trimmed by 4 bases and J by 7 bases, 15 bases remained unmatched. Per the germline V gene, CDR1 is SGHRS and CDR2 is YFSETQ. The CDR3 loop spans 17 amino acids. Here the CDR3 reads CASSPEWAGGPWNEQFF. CDR3 coding DNA: TGCGCCAGCAGCCCCGAGTGGGCGGGAGGGCCGTGGAATGAGCAGTTCTTC.

The chain joins TRBV30 to TRBJ1-6; no clear D gene. The V and J ends lost 0 bases and 7 bases respectively, with 16 bases between them. Germline V CDR1 and CDR2: GTSNPN, SVGIG (reference sequence). This CDR3 comprises 16 residues. The DNA for the CDR3 is TGTGCCTGGAGTGTACGCGGACCCGAAATGAATTCACCCCTCCACTTT. Amino acids: CAWSVRGPEMNSPLHF.

The rearrangement links TRBV7-2 to TRBJ2-3; 9 positions match TRBD2. V lost 7 bases and J lost 2; bases outside the gene matches: 19. There are 19 residues in the CDR3. CDR1 and CDR2 from the germline V gene are SGHTA and FQGNSA. The CDR3 region has the DNA TGTGCCAGCACTAAAACCTGGGGCGGGAGGGTAACCTACACAGATACGCAGTATTTT. Amino acid sequence: CASTKTWGGRVTYTDTQYF.

As DNA, the CDR3 is TGTGCCAGCACTTACGAGGGGACGCAGTATTTT. Protein sequence: CASTYEGTQYF. The genes are TRBV2 and TRBJ2-3; D is possibly TRBD1 or TRBD2 (5 bases each). Trimming left V 7 bases short and J 9 bases short, with 11 bases between. This CDR3 spans 11 amino acids. Looked up from germline, CDR1 is SNHLY and CDR2 is FYNNEI.

The chain joins TRBV7-2 to TRBJ2-7; D remains unclear. V gave up 1 base and J gave up 13 bases, with 20 bases separating them. The CDR3 spans 14 residues. Germline-derived CDR1 and CDR2 are SGHTA and FQGNSA. CDR3 residues: CASSLEAVSGRYYF. CDR3 nucleotides: TGTGCCAGCAGCTTAGAGGCGGTATCCGGACGGTATTACTTC.

This clone has only one observation. The genes are TRBV2 and TRBJ1-5, with D perhaps matching TRBD1 (6 bases). V shed 8 bases and J shed 5 bases, with 13 bases lying between them. Looked up from germline, CDR1 is SNHLY and CDR2 is FYNNEI. The CDR3 length is 13 residues. CDR3 loop: CASLQGLYQPQHF. The CDR3 region has the DNA TGTGCCAGCCTACAGGGTCTTTATCAGCCCCAGCATTTT.

This chain joins TRBV30 and TRBJ2-5; D unclear. CDR3 length: 13 residues. CDR1 is GTSNPN and CDR2 is SVGIG in the germline V gene (reference sequence). The V gene lost 1 base and the J gene lost 3 bases, with 9 bases spanning the gap. The CDR3 DNA reads TGTGCCTGGAGTGGGCCGTCAAAAGAGACCCAGTACTTC. It specifies CAWSGPSKETQYF.